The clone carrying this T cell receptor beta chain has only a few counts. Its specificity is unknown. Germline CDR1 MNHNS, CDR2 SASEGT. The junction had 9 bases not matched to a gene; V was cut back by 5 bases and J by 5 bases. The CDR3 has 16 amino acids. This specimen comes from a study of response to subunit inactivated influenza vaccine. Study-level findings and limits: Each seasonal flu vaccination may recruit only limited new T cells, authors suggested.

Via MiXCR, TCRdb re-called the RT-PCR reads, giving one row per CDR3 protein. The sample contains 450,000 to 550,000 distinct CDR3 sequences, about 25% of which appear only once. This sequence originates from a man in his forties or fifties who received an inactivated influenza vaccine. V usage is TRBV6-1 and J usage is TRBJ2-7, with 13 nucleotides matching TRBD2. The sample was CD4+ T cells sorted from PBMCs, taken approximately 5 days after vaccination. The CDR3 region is CASSLGGLAGRNEQYF. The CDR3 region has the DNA TGTGCCAGCAGTCTTGGGGGACTAGCGGGGCGCAACGAGCAGTACTTC.